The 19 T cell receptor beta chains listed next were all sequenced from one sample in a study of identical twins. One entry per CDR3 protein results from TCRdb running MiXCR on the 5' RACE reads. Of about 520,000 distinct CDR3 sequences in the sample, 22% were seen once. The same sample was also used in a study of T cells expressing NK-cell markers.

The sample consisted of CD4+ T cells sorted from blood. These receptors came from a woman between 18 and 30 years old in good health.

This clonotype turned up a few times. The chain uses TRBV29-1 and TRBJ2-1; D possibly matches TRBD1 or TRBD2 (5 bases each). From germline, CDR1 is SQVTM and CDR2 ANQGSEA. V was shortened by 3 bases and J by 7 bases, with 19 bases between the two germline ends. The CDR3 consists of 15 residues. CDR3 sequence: CSVDLRRQGENEQFF. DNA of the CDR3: TGCAGCGTTGACTTAAGGAGGCAGGGTGAAAATGAGCAGTTCTTC.

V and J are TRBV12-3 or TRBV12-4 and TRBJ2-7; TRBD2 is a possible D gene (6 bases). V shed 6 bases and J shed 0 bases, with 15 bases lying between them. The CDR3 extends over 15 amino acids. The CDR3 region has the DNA TGTGCCAGCAGATCTACCGGGACTGCCTCCTACGAGCAGTACTTC. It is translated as CASRSTGTASYEQYF.

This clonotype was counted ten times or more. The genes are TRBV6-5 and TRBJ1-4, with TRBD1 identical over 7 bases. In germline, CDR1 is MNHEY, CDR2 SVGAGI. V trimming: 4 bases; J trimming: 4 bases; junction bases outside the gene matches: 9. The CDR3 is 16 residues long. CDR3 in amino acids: CASSSSKGALNEKLFF. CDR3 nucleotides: TGTGCCAGCAGTTCCAGTAAGGGGGCCCTTAATGAAAAACTGTTTTTT.

As DNA, the CDR3 is TGTGCCAGCAGCTTGTCCCCAGGGACCCATGTTCAGCCCCAGCATTTT. This codes for CASSLSPGTHVQPQHF. The rearrangement links TRBV5-5 to TRBJ1-5; perhaps TRBD1 as D (5 bases). Germline V gives CDR1 SGHKS, CDR2 YYEKEE (reference sequence). The CDR3 loop spans 16 amino acids. Between the trimmed V and J ends, which lost 1 base and 6 bases, there was a span of 17 bases.

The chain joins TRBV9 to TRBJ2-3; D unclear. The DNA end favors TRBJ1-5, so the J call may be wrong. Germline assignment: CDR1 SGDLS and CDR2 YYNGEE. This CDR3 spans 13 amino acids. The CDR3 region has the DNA TGTGCCAGCAGCGTAGGTTGGGGAGATACGCAGCATTTT. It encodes CASSVGWGDTQHF.

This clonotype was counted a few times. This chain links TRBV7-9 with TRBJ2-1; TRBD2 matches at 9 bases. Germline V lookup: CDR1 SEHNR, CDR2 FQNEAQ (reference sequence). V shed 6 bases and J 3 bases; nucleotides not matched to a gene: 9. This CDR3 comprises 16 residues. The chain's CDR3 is CASSFPSGGLYNEQFF. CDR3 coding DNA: TGTGCCAGCAGTTTTCCAAGCGGGGGGCTCTACAATGAGCAGTTCTTC.

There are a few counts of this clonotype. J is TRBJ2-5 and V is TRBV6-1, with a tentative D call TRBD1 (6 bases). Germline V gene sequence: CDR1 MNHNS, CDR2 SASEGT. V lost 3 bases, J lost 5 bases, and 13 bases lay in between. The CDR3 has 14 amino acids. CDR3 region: CASSENRAVETQYF. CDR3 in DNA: TGTGCCAGCAGTGAGAACAGGGCCGTGGAGACCCAGTACTTC.

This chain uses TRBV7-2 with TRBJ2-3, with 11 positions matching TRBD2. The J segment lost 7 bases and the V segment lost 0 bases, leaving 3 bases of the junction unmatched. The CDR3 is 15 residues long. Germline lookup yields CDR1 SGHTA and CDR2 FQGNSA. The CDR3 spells CASSLAASGGNTQYF. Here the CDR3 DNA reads TGTGCCAGCAGCTTAGCGGCTAGCGGGGGGAATACGCAGTATTTT.

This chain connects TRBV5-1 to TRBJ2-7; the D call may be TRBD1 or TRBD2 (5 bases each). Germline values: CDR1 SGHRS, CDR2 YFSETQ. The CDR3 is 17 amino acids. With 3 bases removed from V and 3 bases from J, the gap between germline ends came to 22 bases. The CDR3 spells CASSSHWGTNKIYEQYF. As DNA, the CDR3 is TGCGCCAGCAGCTCCCACTGGGGGACCAATAAAATCTACGAGCAGTACTTC.

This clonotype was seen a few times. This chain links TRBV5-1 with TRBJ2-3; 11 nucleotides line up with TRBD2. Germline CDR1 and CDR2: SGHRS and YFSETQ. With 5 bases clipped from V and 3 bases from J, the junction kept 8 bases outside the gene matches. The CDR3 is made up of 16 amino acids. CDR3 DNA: TGCGCCAGCAGGTGGGGGGGACTAGCGGAAACAGATACGCAGTATTTT. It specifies CASRWGGLAETDTQYF.

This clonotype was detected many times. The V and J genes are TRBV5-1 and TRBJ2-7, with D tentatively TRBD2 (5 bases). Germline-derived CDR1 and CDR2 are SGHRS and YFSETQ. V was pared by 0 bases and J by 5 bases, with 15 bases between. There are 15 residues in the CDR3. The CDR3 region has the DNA TGCGCCAGCAGCTTGGTATCGGGAACGTCCAACGAGCAGTACTTC. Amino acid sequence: CASSLVSGTSNEQYF.

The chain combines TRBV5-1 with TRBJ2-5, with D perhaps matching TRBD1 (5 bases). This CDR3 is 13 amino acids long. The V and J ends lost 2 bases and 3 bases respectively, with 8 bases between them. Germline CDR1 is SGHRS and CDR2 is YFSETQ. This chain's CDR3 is CASSFKGEETQYF. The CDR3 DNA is TGCGCCAGCAGCTTCAAAGGGGAAGAGACCCAGTACTTC.

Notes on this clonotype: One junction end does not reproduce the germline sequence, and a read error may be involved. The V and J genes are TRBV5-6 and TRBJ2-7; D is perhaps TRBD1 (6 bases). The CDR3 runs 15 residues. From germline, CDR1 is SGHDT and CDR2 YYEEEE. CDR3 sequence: CAISPRLAGAYEQYF. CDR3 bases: TGTGCCATCAGCCCCCGGCTAGCAGGGGCCTACGAGCAGTACTTC.

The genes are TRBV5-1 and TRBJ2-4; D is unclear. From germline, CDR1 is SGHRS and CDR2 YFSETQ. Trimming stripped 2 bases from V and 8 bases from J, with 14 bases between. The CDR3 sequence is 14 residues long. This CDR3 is CASSLTRARHIQYF. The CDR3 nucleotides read TGCGCCAGCAGCTTAACCCGGGCCAGACACATTCAGTACTTC.

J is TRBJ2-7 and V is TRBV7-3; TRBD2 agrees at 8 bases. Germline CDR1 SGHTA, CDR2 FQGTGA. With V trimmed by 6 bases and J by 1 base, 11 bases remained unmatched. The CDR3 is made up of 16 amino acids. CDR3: CASRLPGLGASYEQYF. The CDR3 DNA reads TGTGCCAGCAGATTACCGGGACTAGGGGCGTCCTACGAGCAGTACTTC.

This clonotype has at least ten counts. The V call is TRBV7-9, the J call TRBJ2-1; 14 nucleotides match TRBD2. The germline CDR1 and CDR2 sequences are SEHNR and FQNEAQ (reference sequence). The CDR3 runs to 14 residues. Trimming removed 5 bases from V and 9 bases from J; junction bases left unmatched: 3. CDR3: CASSPGLAGVEQFF. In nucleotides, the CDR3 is TGTGCCAGCAGCCCGGGACTAGCGGGAGTTGAGCAGTTCTTC. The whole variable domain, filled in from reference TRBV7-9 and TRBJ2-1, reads DTGVSQNPRHKITKRGQNVTFRCDPISEHNRLYWYRQTLGQGPEFLTYFQNEAQLEKSRLLSDRFSAERPKGSFSTLEIQRTEQGDSAMYLCASSPGLAGVEQFFGPGTRLTVL.

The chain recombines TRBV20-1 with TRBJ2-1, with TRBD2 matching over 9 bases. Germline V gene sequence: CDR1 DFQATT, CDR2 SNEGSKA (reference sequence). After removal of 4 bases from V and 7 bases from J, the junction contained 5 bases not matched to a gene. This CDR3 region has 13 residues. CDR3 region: CSATSGRINEQFF. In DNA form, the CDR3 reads TGCAGTGCTACCAGCGGGAGGATTAATGAGCAGTTCTTC.

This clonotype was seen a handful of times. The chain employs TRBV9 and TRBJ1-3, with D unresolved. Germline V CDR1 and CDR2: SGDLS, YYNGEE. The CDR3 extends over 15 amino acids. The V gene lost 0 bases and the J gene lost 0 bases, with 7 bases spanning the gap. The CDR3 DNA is TGTGCCAGCAGCGTAGAAGTAGGCTCTGGAAACACCATATATTTT. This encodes CASSVEVGSGNTIYF.

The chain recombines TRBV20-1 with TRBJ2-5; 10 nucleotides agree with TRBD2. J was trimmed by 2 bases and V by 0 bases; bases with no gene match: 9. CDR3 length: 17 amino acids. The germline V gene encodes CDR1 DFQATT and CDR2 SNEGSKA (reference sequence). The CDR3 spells CSARDPTIAGGQETQYF. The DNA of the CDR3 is TGCAGTGCTAGAGATCCCACCATAGCGGGGGGACAAGAGACCCAGTACTTC.